This T cell receptor beta chain was obtained from a study of shared clonotypes between healthy human individuals. Assay used: immunoSEQ multiplex PCR; TCRdb lists only in-frame clones, some missing. The table lists more than 1.2 million clones, approximately 98.5% of them singletons. V shed 1 base and J shed 1 base, with 19 bases lying between them. Per germline, CDR1 KGHSH and CDR2 LQKENI. The CDR3 contains 18 residues. The J gene is TRBJ1-2, the V gene TRBV18, with a tentative D call TRBD1 (5 bases). Material for sequencing was naive CD4+ T cells sorted from blood. The subset is: CD45RA+ positively selected. The receptor was isolated from a man aged 30 to 39 in good health. CDR3 sequence reads: CASSPLRQGDLLNYGYTF. CDR3 DNA: TGTGCCAGCTCACCACTCAGGCAGGGAGACCTCCTTAACTATGGCTACACCTTC. Full variable domain (missing parts from reference TRBV18 and TRBJ1-2): NAGVMQNPRHLVRRRGQEARLRCSPMKGHSHVYWYRQLPEEGLKFMVYLQKENIIDESGMPKERFSAEFPKEGPSILRIQQVVRGDSAAYFCASSPLRQGDLLNYGYTFGSGTRLTVV.